The text below deals with one T cell receptor (beta chain). Its antigen remains unknown. The entry originates in a study of beta chain features in type 1 diabetes. Overall study context: Patients did not differ from healthy donors in age, gender or cell yield.

The study reverse transcribed the entire isolated RNA, so it sequenced expressed TCRB transcripts. The assay was immunoSEQ multiplex PCR, and TCRdb's table has in-frame clones only and misses some. The table lists under 300,000 clones, 20% of them singletons. From germline, CDR1 is MDHEN and CDR2 SYDVKM. The V and J ends lost 4 bases and 3 bases respectively, with 9 bases between them. CDR3 size: 14 residues. It was via CD45RO/CCR7/CD25/CD127/CD95/CD27 that CD4+ naive, central memory, regulatory and stem cell-like memory cells were sorted. Study observations and caveats: It was among patients, rather than healthy donors, that naive, central memory and Treg TCRB repertoires appeared more similar. Moderate yet significant TCRB CDR3 shortening was seen in Type 1 diabetes patients in all four CD4+ subsets.

The clonotype was recovered from a woman in her 40s with type 1 diabetes. The J gene is TRBJ1-4, the V gene TRBV28; the D is unclear. Sequenced: naive CD4+ T cells from blood. The chain's CDR3 is CASSSPESNEKLFF. In DNA form, the CDR3 reads TGTGCCAGCAGTTCGCCAGAATCTAATGAAAAACTGTTTTTT.